One and the same sample provided the 9 T cell receptor beta chains below, sequenced in a study of glioma-infiltrating T cells after dendritic cell vaccination. Only in-frame clones appear in the TCRdb table, and some are missing; sequencing was by immunoSEQ multiplex PCR. The repertoire holds 95,000 or so clones, with approximately 87% as singletons. The source material was blood, sampled before dendritic cell vaccination. These receptors all come from a human donor with glioblastoma.

This sequence joins TRBV6-1 and TRBJ1-2; D might be TRBD1 (6 bases). The CDR3 runs 13 residues. The V end was cut by 5 bases, the J end by 8 bases, with 15 bases between. CDR1 is MNHNS and CDR2 is SASEGT in the germline V gene. This CDR3 reads CASSPDSSRGYTF. CDR3 in DNA: TGTGCCAGCAGTCCGGACAGCTCGCGCGGCTACACCTTC.

This chain connects TRBV5-5 to TRBJ2-7; possibly TRBD1 for D (5 bases). The CDR3 sequence is 13 residues long. Trimming cost V 0 bases and J 1 base, with 5 bases left between them. The germline gives CDR1 SGHKS, CDR2 YYEKEE (reference sequence). Here the CDR3 reads CASSLGQSYEQYF. DNA for the CDR3: TGTGCCAGCAGCTTGGGACAGTCCTACGAGCAGTACTTC.

The chain uses TRBV12-5 and TRBJ2-3, with 9 bases matching TRBD2. V lost 0 bases to trimming and J lost 3 bases; unmatched junction nucleotides: 7. The CDR3 loop spans 17 amino acids. Germline V lookup: CDR1 LGHNT, CDR2 FRNRAP. The CDR3 sequence: CASGLVQGGRATDTQYF. CDR3 nucleotide sequence: TGTGCTAGTGGTTTGGTACAGGGCGGGAGGGCGACAGATACGCAGTATTTT.

The chain recombines TRBV10-3 with TRBJ1-2; no firm D call. The germline V gene has CDR1 ENHRY and CDR2 SYGVKD. V was trimmed by 7 bases and J by 3 bases, leaving 12 bases between them. The CDR3 runs to 13 residues. CDR3: CAITPQQDYGYTF. The CDR3, as DNA: TGTGCCATCACCCCCCAGCAGGACTATGGCTACACCTTC.

This clone was seen a handful of times. V is TRBV7-9 and J is TRBJ2-2; D not certain. The CDR3 has 14 amino acids. V lost 2 bases and J 6 bases, leaving 10 bases between the germline ends. Per germline, CDR1 SEHNR and CDR2 FQNEAQ (reference sequence). DNA of the CDR3: TGTGCCAGCAGCTTAAGTTACAGCCCCGGGGAGCTGTTTTTT. It specifies CASSLSYSPGELFF.

The V and J genes are TRBV5-1 and TRBJ1-1, with D tentatively TRBD1 (6 bases). The CDR3 consists of 13 residues. Germline values: CDR1 SGHRS, CDR2 YFSETQ. The V gene lost 7 bases and the J gene lost 4 bases, with 14 bases spanning the gap. CDR3 DNA: TGCGCCAGCGGCTACAGGGAATCCACTGAAGCTTTCTTT. Translating it yields CASGYRESTEAFF.

The chain carries TRBV6-1 and TRBJ1-5; TRBD1 agrees at 8 bases. V trimming: 4 bases; J trimming: 6 bases; junction bases outside the gene matches: 8. CDR3 length: 15 residues. The germline gives CDR1 MNHNS, CDR2 SASEGT. CDR3 nucleotides: TGTGCCAGCAGTGGGACAGGGTCGGTCGTTCAGCCCCAGCATTTT. Its protein product is CASSGTGSVVQPQHF.

CDR3 amino acids: CSARAGNTIYF. The CDR3 coding sequence is TGCAGTGCTAGAGCGGGAAACACCATATATTTT. V is TRBV20-1 and J is TRBJ1-3; D is ambiguous. V lost 1 base and J lost 4, with 2 bases in between. Looked up from germline, CDR1 is DFQATT and CDR2 is SNEGSKA (reference sequence). This CDR3 is built from 11 residues.

This clone has more than one count but fewer than ten. The rearrangement links TRBV20-1 to TRBJ2-7; TRBD1 aligns across 7 bases. Germline V lookup: CDR1 DFQATT, CDR2 SNEGSKA (reference sequence). The junction had 5 bases not matched to a gene; V was cut back by 4 bases and J by 8 bases. The CDR3 runs to 11 residues. The DNA for the CDR3 is TGCAGTGCTAATCAGGGGGTCCAGCAGTACTTC. It codes for CSANQGVQQYF.